The 23 T cell receptor beta chains given below trace back to one sample, sequenced in a study of T cell changes during pregnancy in multiple sclerosis. TCRdb's copy holds only in-frame clones and misses some; the assay was immunoSEQ multiplex PCR. The profile shows just under 70,000 clones, about 89% of them singletons. Sample: peripheral blood, taken in the second trimester of pregnancy. These receptors all stem from a female donor with multiple sclerosis, enrolled in a pregnancy study.

V and J are TRBV7-2 and TRBJ2-7; 7 bases line up with TRBD2. CDR1 and CDR2 (germline): SGHTA, FQGNSA. V shed 2 bases, J shed 4 bases, and the junction held 8 bases outside the gene matches. This CDR3 region has 15 residues. The CDR3 nucleotides are TGTGCCAGCAGCTTACGCGGGGGACCCGCATACGAGCAGTACTTC. Translation gives CASSLRGGPAYEQYF.

V is TRBV5-4 and J is TRBJ2-1; 8 nucleotides line up with TRBD1. The V segment lost 6 bases and the J segment 3 bases; nucleotides outside the gene matches: 8. There are 15 residues in the CDR3. Germline assignment: CDR1 SGHNT and CDR2 YYREEE (reference sequence). Here the CDR3 reads CASTLGQVGYNEQFF. The CDR3 region has the DNA TGTGCCAGCACCCTGGGACAGGTGGGCTACAATGAGCAGTTCTTC.

This clone was seen only once. This sequence joins TRBV15 and TRBJ2-5; D might be TRBD2 (5 bases). The germline V gene encodes CDR1 LNHNV and CDR2 YYDKDF (reference sequence). Trimming pared 0 bases from V and 4 bases from J, leaving 15 bases between. This CDR3 spans 16 amino acids. In DNA, the CDR3 is TGTGCCACCAGCAGAGATTTGACCCTTCGGGGAGAGACCCAGTACTTC. Amino acids: CATSRDLTLRGETQYF.

The chain is built from TRBV11-3 and TRBJ2-1; TRBD2 matches at 7 bases. The CDR3 sequence is 14 residues long. The germline V gene has CDR1 SGHNT and CDR2 YENEEA. J was trimmed by 5 bases and V by 2 bases; bases with no gene match: 3. The CDR3: CASSLRGGNNEQFF. CDR3 bases: TGTGCCAGCAGCTTACGGGGAGGGAACAATGAGCAGTTCTTC.

This clone came up once. J is TRBJ2-3 and V is TRBV9; 8 bases map to TRBD1. The CDR3 length is 15 residues. V gave up 3 bases and J gave up 2 bases; unmatched junction bases: 5. Germline V gives CDR1 SGDLS, CDR2 YYNGEE. In nucleotides, the CDR3 is TGTGCCAGCAGCGCGACAGGGGCGTACACAGATACGCAGTATTTT. Translating it yields CASSATGAYTDTQYF.

This sequence joins TRBV6-5 and TRBJ1-1; D remains ambiguous. V shed 7 bases and J shed 4 bases, with 19 bases lying between them. The germline V gene has CDR1 MNHEY and CDR2 SVGAGI. This CDR3 is 15 amino acids long. The chain's CDR3 is CASTPTRFLVTEAFF. The DNA for the CDR3 is TGTGCCAGCACTCCGACTCGGTTTTTGGTCACTGAAGCTTTCTTT.

The rearrangement uses TRBV4-3 and TRBJ2-7, with D maybe TRBD2 (6 bases). The CDR3 totals 18 residues. Per germline, CDR1 LGHNA and CDR2 YSLEER. The V end was cut by 1 base, the J end by 4 bases, with 23 bases between. CDR3 sequence (DNA): TGCGCCAGCAGCCAAGGGGGGGACGGCGCCCCTCTGGGGTACGAGCAGTACTTC. It specifies CASSQGGDGAPLGYEQYF.

This rearrangement joins TRBV19 to TRBJ2-3; TRBD2 matches at 10 bases. This CDR3 region has 14 residues. The V segment lost 8 bases and the J segment 4 bases; nucleotides outside the gene matches: 6. Germline assignment: CDR1 LNHDA and CDR2 SQIVND (reference sequence). For the CDR3, the DNA is TGTGCCAGTCAGCGGGGGGGGCTCGCAGATACGCAGTATTTT. This translates into CASQRGGLADTQYF.

The CDR3 spells CASTRGGFPRTGGAFF. The CDR3 DNA reads as TGTGCCAGCACCCGAGGTGGGTTCCCGAGAACGGGTGGAGCTTTCTTT. V and J are TRBV11-3 and TRBJ1-1; D ambiguous. This CDR3 spans 16 amino acids. Germline V lookup: CDR1 SGHNT, CDR2 YENEEA. V lost 7 bases, J lost 10 bases, and 28 bases lay in between.

The chain employs TRBV11-2 and TRBJ2-7; D remains ambiguous. The CDR3 is 13 residues long. V lost 5 bases, J lost 2 bases, and 10 bases lay in between. Germline V lookup: CDR1 SGHAT, CDR2 FQNNGV. The CDR3 DNA sequence: TGTGCCAGCAGCCGATCACAGACCTACGAGCAGTACTTC. Amino acids: CASSRSQTYEQYF.

The chain employs TRBV4-2 and TRBJ1-1; D is undetermined. Germline values: CDR1 LGHNA, CDR2 YNFKEQ. The CDR3 consists of 15 residues. V lost 4 bases, J lost 3 bases, and 15 bases lay in between. The CDR3 is CASSLSRLGDTEAFF. The CDR3 nucleotides are TGTGCCAGCAGCCTATCCCGGTTGGGCGACACTGAAGCTTTCTTT.

The J gene is TRBJ2-3, the V gene TRBV5-6, with D hard to call. V shed 0 bases and J shed 4 bases, with 6 bases lying between them. CDR1 and CDR2 from the germline V gene are SGHDT and YYEEEE. The CDR3 totals 13 residues. The CDR3 DNA reads TGTGCCAGCAGCTTGGTCCGGGCAGATACGCAGTATTTT. Its protein product is CASSLVRADTQYF.

The chain employs TRBV7-8 and TRBJ1-2, with D tentatively TRBD1 (5 bases). Germline V gene lookup returns CDR1 SGHVS and CDR2 FQNEAQ. The CDR3 has 13 residues. V was shortened by 0 bases and J by 4 bases, with 6 bases between the two germline ends. CDR3 nucleotide sequence: TGTGCCAGCAGCTTAGCGGGGCTCTATGGCTACACCTTC. Its translation is CASSLAGLYGYTF.

The chain joins TRBV30 to TRBJ1-3; 8 positions agree with TRBD1. The junction had 3 bases not matched to a gene; V was cut back by 2 bases and J by 0 bases. This CDR3 is 15 amino acids long. Germline assignment: CDR1 GTSNPN and CDR2 SVGIG (reference sequence). The CDR3 region is CAWSNRGSSGNTIYF. The DNA of the CDR3 is TGTGCCTGGAGTAACAGGGGGAGCTCTGGAAACACCATATATTTT.

The chain links TRBV9 to TRBJ1-2; no clear D gene. The CDR3 loop spans 13 amino acids. The V end was cut by 4 bases, the J end by 6 bases, with 13 bases between. Germline V gene sequence: CDR1 SGDLS, CDR2 YYNGEE. In nucleotides, the CDR3 is TGTGCCAGCAGCCCGAGGGTCAGTGATGGCTACACCTTC. Translating gives CASSPRVSDGYTF.

CDR3 DNA sequence: TGTGCCAGCAGCCACGGGGGTAATGAAAAACTGTTTTTT. Its translation is CASSHGGNEKLFF. This rearrangement joins TRBV5-6 to TRBJ1-4, with D maybe TRBD1 (5 bases). Between the trimmed V and J ends, which lost 4 bases and 4 bases, there was a span of 8 bases. CDR1 and CDR2 from the germline V gene are SGHDT and YYEEEE. The CDR3 is 13 residues long.

The chain recombines TRBV5-6 with TRBJ1-2; 7 bases are shared with TRBD1. With V trimmed by 1 base and J by 8 bases, 2 bases remained unmatched. The CDR3 has 12 amino acids. The germline CDR1 and CDR2 sequences are SGHDT and YYEEEE. The CDR3 bases are TGTGCCAGCAGCTTGACAGGGGTCGGCTACACCTTC. It specifies CASSLTGVGYTF.

V gene TRBV6-5 combines with J gene TRBJ2-3, with a possible D match to TRBD2 (6 bases). Germline assignment: CDR1 MNHEY and CDR2 SVGAGI. The CDR3 spans 16 residues. V dropped 6 bases and J dropped 6 bases, with 22 bases sitting between them. The CDR3 here is CASSYDLVAGTDTQYF. The CDR3 DNA follows: TGTGCCAGCAGCTACGATTTGGTTGCCGGGACTGATACGCAGTATTTT.

The chain recombines TRBV7-6 with TRBJ1-6; 7 nucleotides match TRBD1. The germline gives CDR1 SGHVS, CDR2 FNYEAQ. After removal of 1 base from V and 14 bases from J, the junction contained 8 bases not matched to a gene. The CDR3 has 14 residues. DNA for the CDR3: TGTGCCAGCAGCTTAGGGCAGGGGGTAAAAACCCTCCACTTT. Translated, it gives CASSLGQGVKTLHF.

The rearrangement uses TRBV11-3 and TRBJ2-4; 7 nucleotides align to TRBD2. The CDR3 length is 14 residues. Looked up from germline, CDR1 is SGHNT and CDR2 is YENEEA. J was trimmed by 5 bases and V by 3 bases; bases with no gene match: 4. CDR3 amino acids: CASSLGGDQNIQYF. The DNA for the CDR3 is TGTGCCAGCAGCTTGGGGGGGGACCAAAACATTCAGTACTTC.

V usage is TRBV7-2 and J usage is TRBJ1-5; possibly TRBD1 for D (6 bases). This CDR3 has 17 amino acids. V was shortened by 2 bases and J by 4 bases, with 18 bases between the two germline ends. Germline-derived CDR1 and CDR2 are SGHTA and FQGNSA. The chain's CDR3 is CASSLMSRTAGNQPQHF. CDR3 nucleotides: TGTGCCAGCAGCTTAATGAGTAGGACAGCAGGGAATCAGCCCCAGCATTTT.

The chain is built from TRBV4-1 and TRBJ1-3, with 8 bases identical to TRBD1. The trim removed 3 bases at V and 0 bases at J, leaving 7 bases unmatched. This CDR3 contains 17 residues. Germline V gene sequence: CDR1 MGHRA, CDR2 YSYEKL. The CDR3 here is CASSQLTGVSSGNTIYF. CDR3 DNA sequence: TGCGCCAGCAGCCAGCTGACAGGGGTTAGCTCTGGAAACACCATATATTTT.

The chain is built from TRBV7-3 and TRBJ1-5, with 11 bases matching TRBD1. This CDR3 comprises 18 residues. Germline V gene data show CDR1 as SGHTA and CDR2 as FQGTGA. Here the CDR3 reads CAPGGRDRGYVSNQPQHF. DNA of the CDR3: TGTGCTCCCGGGGGGCGGGACAGGGGGTATGTTAGCAATCAGCCCCAGCATTTT.